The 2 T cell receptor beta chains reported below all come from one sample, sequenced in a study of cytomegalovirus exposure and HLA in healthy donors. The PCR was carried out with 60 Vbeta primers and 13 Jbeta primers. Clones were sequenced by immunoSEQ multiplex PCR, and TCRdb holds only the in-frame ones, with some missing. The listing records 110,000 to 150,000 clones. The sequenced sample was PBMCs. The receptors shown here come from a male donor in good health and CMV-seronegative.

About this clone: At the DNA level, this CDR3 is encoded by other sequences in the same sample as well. This chain's CDR3 is CASSFSGNYEQYF. In DNA, the CDR3 is TGTGCCAGCAGCTTTAGCGGGAACTACGAGCAGTACTTC. The chain carries TRBV7-2 and TRBJ2-7; TRBD2 aligns across 8 bases. The CDR3 totals 13 residues. V lost 3 bases to trimming and J lost 3 bases; unmatched junction nucleotides: 1. Germline V lookup: CDR1 SGHTA, CDR2 FQGNSA.

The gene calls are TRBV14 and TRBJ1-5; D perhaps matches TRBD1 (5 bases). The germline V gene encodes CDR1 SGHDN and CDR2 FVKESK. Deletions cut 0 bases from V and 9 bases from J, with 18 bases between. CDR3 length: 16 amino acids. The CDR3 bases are TGTGCCAGCAGCCAAGATCGCGACAGCAAATCATGGCCCCAGCATTTT. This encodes CASSQDRDSKSWPQHF.